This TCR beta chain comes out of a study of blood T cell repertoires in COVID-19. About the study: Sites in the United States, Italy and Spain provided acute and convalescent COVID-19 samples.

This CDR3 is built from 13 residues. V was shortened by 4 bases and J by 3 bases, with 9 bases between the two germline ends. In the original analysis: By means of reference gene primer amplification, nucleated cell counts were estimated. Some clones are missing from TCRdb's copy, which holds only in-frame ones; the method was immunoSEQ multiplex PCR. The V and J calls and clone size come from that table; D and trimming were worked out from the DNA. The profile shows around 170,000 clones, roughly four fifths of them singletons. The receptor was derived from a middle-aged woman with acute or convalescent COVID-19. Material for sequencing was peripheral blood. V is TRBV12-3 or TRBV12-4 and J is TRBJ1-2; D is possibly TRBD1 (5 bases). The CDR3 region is CASSWGGHYGYTF. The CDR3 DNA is TGTGCCAGCAGTTGGGGGGGTCACTATGGCTACACCTTC.